Included here is one T cell receptor beta chain sequence, with context. The antigen it binds to is not known. Nothing much larger sits one base from this clone, and base qualities are not available. The library was built by means of the immunoSEQ multiplex PCR assay. TCRdb re-hosts the immuneACCESS table, in-frame sequences only. Its copies lack some clones; in the studies checked, an unresolved V gene accounts for under half of them, and the cause for the rest is not known. The sample includes approximately 100,000 clones, with 82% observed a single time. The leading ten clones occupy more than 1.5% of the sample. V is cut by 6 bases and J by 2 bases, and the space between the germline ends is 17 bases. CDR3 length: 17 amino acids, cysteine to phenylalanine. Only CDR3 DNA remains: 51 bases, in frame from the first base. The germline V gene encodes CDR1 SNHLY and CDR2 FYNNEI. This record comes from a study of control samples from healthy donors and cancer patients (TCRdb year 2020).

The sample taken for sequencing was blood. The chain employs TRBV2 and TRBJ2-6; TRBD2 is perhaps the D gene, given 5 matching bases. The sequence was obtained from a man aged 60 to 69 in good health. The nucleotide sequence is given as TGTGCCAGCAGGGCCCTACAGAGGGCAGCTGGGGCCAACGTCCTGACTTTC. This encodes CASRALQRAAGANVLTF.